The T cell receptor beta chain under discussion was sequenced for a study of cytomegalovirus exposure and HLA in healthy donors. At the level of the study: From HLA-typed donors, an early data release held around 85 million unique TCRs.

With 60 Vbeta and 13 Jbeta primers, the PCR was carried out. The repertoire was sequenced with immunoSEQ multiplex PCR; TCRdb's copy has only in-frame clones and lacks some. The table records 75,000 to 100,000 clones, 69% of them present only once. V shed 0 bases, J shed 3 bases, and the junction held 3 bases outside the gene matches. CDR3 length: 14 amino acids. The V gene's germline CDR1 is SGHRS and CDR2 YFSETQ. The chain employs TRBV5-1 and TRBJ2-7; the match to TRBD2 covers 7 bases. This sequence was found in a female donor in good health and CMV-seronegative. Sequencing was done on a sample of PBMCs. The CDR3 sequence: CASSLVGGSYEQYF. The DNA of the CDR3 is TGCGCCAGCAGCTTGGTCGGGGGGAGCTACGAGCAGTACTTC.